This T cell receptor beta chain was obtained from a study of cytomegalovirus exposure and HLA in healthy donors. Study-wide context: Unique TCR beta sequences numbering some 110 million came from about 179 million T cells in an earlier analysis.

This clone was found a few times. The antigen remains undetermined. Study-wide points: The majority of CMV-associated TCR beta chains were reported as apparently HLA-restricted in a later analysis.

PCR employed 60 Vbeta and 13 Jbeta primers. The protocol was immunoSEQ multiplex PCR, while the TCRdb copy is restricted to in-frame clones and leaves out a portion. The data hold 85,000 to 110,000 clones, with 65% to 80% observed a single time. The sequencing sample was made of PBMCs. This clonotype was sampled from a woman aged 18-30 years in good health and CMV-seropositive.

The CDR3, as DNA: TGTGCCAGCAGCGTAGGGCCTAGCGGGGGGGCGAGTGAGCAGTTCTTC. The encoded protein is CASSVGPSGGASEQFF. The chain has TRBV9 and TRBJ2-1; 12 positions match TRBD2. The V segment lost 0 bases and the J segment 9 bases; nucleotides outside the gene matches: 7. Germline V gene sequence: CDR1 SGDLS, CDR2 YYNGEE. The CDR3 has 16 amino acids. Full variable domain (missing parts from reference TRBV9 and TRBJ2-1): DSGVTQTPKHLITATGQRVTLRCSPRSGDLSVYWYQQSLDQGLQFLIQYYNGEERAKGNILERFSAQQFPDLHSELNLSSLELGDSALYFCASSVGPSGGASEQFFGPGTRLTVL.